A selection of T cell receptor beta chains follows, all from one sample in a study of T cells after posttransplantation cyclophosphamide. TCRdb keeps only in-frame clones here, not all; method: immunoSEQ multiplex PCR. The sample was found to contain about 40,000 clones, and every one recurs. Source material: PBMCs. The receptor set was obtained from a man between 25 and 39 years old in good health and a related stem cell transplant donor. CDR3s include the opening cysteine and the closing phenylalanine or tryptophan. Rows may omit the clone size; those that give it use once, few, many or a size class.

v_call,clone_size,j_call,cdr3_aa
TRBV5-1,many,TRBJ2-7,CASSLLRGPSYEQYF
TRBV18,many,TRBJ1-2,CASSPRQANYGYTF
TRBV19,many,TRBJ1-1,CASSIAGAYTEAFF
TRBV19,many,TRBJ1-2,CASSIESGGYGYTF
TRBV6-1,many,TRBJ2-1,CASSEVANEQFF
TRBV15,medium-sized,TRBJ2-1,CATSRGTGDNEQFF
TRBV18,many,TRBJ2-6,CASSRGGGARGANVLTF
TRBV28,many,TRBJ2-1,CASGGISYNEQFF
TRBV7-9,many,TRBJ2-2,CARKTEGSGQINTGELFF
TRBV10-3,many,TRBJ1-1,CAISDYRDRTEAFF
TRBV6-4,few,TRBJ1-1,CASRLYSGNTEAFF
TRBV6-2/TRBV6-3,many,TRBJ1-4,CASRLGRVDEKLFF
TRBV5-1,many,TRBJ2-7,CASSTGGYEQYF
TRBV12-3/TRBV12-4,NA,TRBJ1-5,CASSLGAGQPQHF
TRBV10-3,many,TRBJ2-1,CAISESGLAGGVYNEQFF
TRBV7-9,many,TRBJ1-5,CASRLDNRGDDNQPQHF
TRBV5-1,medium-sized,TRBJ2-7,CASSLDRVHEQYF
TRBV6-5,many,TRBJ1-5,CASSSLDRAQPQHF
TRBV13,many,TRBJ1-1,CASSFDRGRLGNTEAFF
TRBV12-3/TRBV12-4,many,TRBJ1-1,CASSFIGLINTEAFF
TRBV5-4,many,TRBJ1-1,CASSFSTGGTEAFF
TRBV15,many,TRBJ1-2,CATSRDRQGSGYTF
TRBV7-3,many,TRBJ2-3,CASSLGQGATDTQYF
TRBV19,many,TRBJ1-2,CDLQINYGYTF
TRBV29-1,few,TRBJ2-3,CSVESGPDTQYF
TRBV7-6,many,TRBJ2-2,CASSSWTGEGTGELFF
TRBV11-3,many,TRBJ2-5,CASSSGPAGETQYF
TRBV6-2/TRBV6-3,many,TRBJ2-2,CASSSTGAPGTGELFF
TRBV5-1,many,TRBJ1-4,CASRLRQGLNEKLFF
TRBV6-5,many,TRBJ1-2,CASSSGTAVYGYTF
TRBV6-5,many,TRBJ2-3,CASSYEASGQDTQYF
TRBV5-1,many,TRBJ2-7,CASSLGDIYEQYF
TRBV6-6,many,TRBJ1-1,CASSYQGGNTEAFF
TRBV6-2/TRBV6-3,many,TRBJ2-1,CASSYTSGSYNEQFF
TRBV7-9,many,TRBJ2-6,CASSPAPGGSLARANVLTF
TRBV6-5,NA,TRBJ1-2,CASSFLQGPYGYTF
TRBV29-1,NA,TRBJ2-7,CSAAGRPENYEQYF
TRBV12-3/TRBV12-4,many,TRBJ1-2,CASSFNRGNLYGYTF
TRBV27,many,TRBJ1-1,CASKLQGANTEAFF
TRBV24-1,many,TRBJ2-2,CATSELSREGAGELFF
TRBV6-5,many,TRBJ1-2,CASGNRGNNYGYTF
TRBV19,many,TRBJ2-5,CASSSGQGETQYF
TRBV5-1,many,TRBJ2-3,CASRGSLLSTDTQYF
TRBV13,many,TRBJ1-6,CASSFGGQHNSPLHF
TRBV19,many,TRBJ1-5,CASSIAGRAGNQPQHF